The present entry profiles one T cell receptor beta chain with its context. Antigen: not known. At one boundary the junction diverges from the germline segment, which might be a read error. The donors were all healthy and Caucasian. This record belongs to a study of identical twins. Findings of the study overall: Zero-insertion analyses could be partly confounded by invariant MAIT and iNKT cells.

The authors used template switching to add a universal primer site and gave cDNA unique molecular identifiers. TCRdb fed the 5' RACE reads into MiXCR, producing one record per CDR3 protein. The sample has 540,000 or so distinct CDR3 sequences, approximately 20% seen once; the top ten hold approximately 0.52%. This CDR3 is built from 14 residues. Germline V lookup: CDR1 MNHNS, CDR2 SASEGT. This sample also appeared in a second study, on yellow fever vaccine responses in identical twins.

The receptor's source is a woman aged 18-29 years in good health. The chain employs TRBV6-1 and TRBJ2-1, with 9 bases identical to TRBD1. Sequenced sample: CD4+ T cells sorted from blood. CDR3 DNA: TGTACCAGCAGCTCGGACAGGGGCTACAATGAGCAGTTCTTC. The encoded protein is CTSSSDRGYNEQFF.